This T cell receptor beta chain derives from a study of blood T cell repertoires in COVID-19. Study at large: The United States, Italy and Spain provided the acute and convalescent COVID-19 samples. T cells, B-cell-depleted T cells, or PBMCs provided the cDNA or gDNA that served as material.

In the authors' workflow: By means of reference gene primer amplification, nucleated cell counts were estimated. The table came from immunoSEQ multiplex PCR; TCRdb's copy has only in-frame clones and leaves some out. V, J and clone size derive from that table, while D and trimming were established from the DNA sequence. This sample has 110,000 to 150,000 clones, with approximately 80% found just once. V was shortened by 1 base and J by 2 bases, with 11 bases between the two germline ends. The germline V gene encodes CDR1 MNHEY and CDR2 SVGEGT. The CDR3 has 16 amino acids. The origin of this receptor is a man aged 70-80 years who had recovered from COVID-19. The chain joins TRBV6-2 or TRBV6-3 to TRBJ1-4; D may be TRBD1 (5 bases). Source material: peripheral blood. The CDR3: CASSYYPTETNEKLFF. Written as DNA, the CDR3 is TGTGCCAGCAGTTACTACCCGACAGAGACTAATGAAAAACTGTTTTTT.